Following are 30 T cell receptor beta chains from one sample sequenced in a study of early T cells in non-severe SARS-CoV-2 infection. MiXCR, run by TCRdb on the 5' RACE reads, gives a single entry per CDR3 protein. The sample shows over 85,000 distinct CDR3 sequences, roughly 13% of them seen only once. The starting material was whole blood, obtained at baseline. These receptors all stem from an adult who was a healthcare worker with PCR-confirmed SARS-CoV-2 infection or an uninfected control (not recorded which).

The chain joins TRBV27 to TRBJ2-1; D perhaps matches TRBD2 (6 bases). This CDR3 spans 14 amino acids. Germline V gene lookup returns CDR1 MNHEY and CDR2 SMNVEV (reference sequence). Trimming shortened V by 4 bases and J by 6 bases, and 13 bases separated the two germline ends. DNA of the CDR3: TGTGCCAGCAGTTGGGGGAGGACTGTCAATGAGCAGTTCTTC. This sequence encodes CASSWGRTVNEQFF.

This chain links TRBV29-1 with TRBJ1-5; TRBD1 is a possible D gene (5 bases). This CDR3 has 12 residues. Trimming pared 5 bases from V and 2 bases from J, leaving 7 bases between. From germline, CDR1 is SQVTM and CDR2 ANQGSEA. The CDR3 sequence: CSVQGGNQPQHF. DNA for the CDR3: TGCAGCGTTCAGGGCGGCAATCAGCCCCAGCATTTT.

The chain links TRBV27 to TRBJ2-5; D might be TRBD2 (5 bases). The CDR3 totals 11 residues. Per the germline V gene, CDR1 is MNHEY and CDR2 is SMNVEV (reference sequence). V lost 6 bases and J 7 bases, leaving 9 bases between the germline ends. CDR3 sequence: CASRGAGTQYF. The DNA of the CDR3 is TGTGCCAGCAGGGGAGCAGGGACCCAGTACTTC.

There are a few counts of this clonotype. The chain uses TRBV7-9 and TRBJ1-5, with D possibly matching TRBD1 (5 bases). There are 15 residues in the CDR3. Germline-derived CDR1 and CDR2 are SEHNR and FQNEAQ (reference sequence). Trimming shortened V by 5 bases and J by 4 bases, and 15 bases separated the two germline ends. CDR3: CASSPTGQGNQPQHF. As DNA, the CDR3 is TGTGCCAGCAGCCCGACGGGGCAGGGAAATCAGCCCCAGCATTTT.

This clonotype was observed at least ten times. This chain uses TRBV6-5 with TRBJ2-3; the D gene could be TRBD1 or TRBD2 (5 bases each). Germline values: CDR1 MNHEY, CDR2 SVGAGI. Trimming shortened V by 5 bases and J by 7 bases, and 13 bases separated the two germline ends. The length of the CDR3 is 13 residues. The CDR3 loop is CASSPTGTNTQYF. CDR3 nucleotide sequence: TGTGCCAGCAGTCCTACGGGGACGAATACGCAGTATTTT.

This chain uses TRBV7-2 with TRBJ2-1; no definite D call. The CDR3 length is 12 residues. Trimming took 5 bases from V and 9 from J, leaving 11 bases between them. Germline CDR1 is SGHTA and CDR2 is FQGNSA. CDR3: CASSPGVGEQFF. The DNA for the CDR3 is TGTGCCAGCAGCCCCGGAGTAGGTGAGCAGTTCTTC.

This clonotype turned up a few times. V gene TRBV11-2 combines with J gene TRBJ2-3; perhaps D is TRBD1 or TRBD2 (5 bases each). The CDR3 sequence is 12 residues long. From germline, CDR1 is SGHAT and CDR2 FQNNGV. Deletions cut 5 bases from V and 6 bases from J, with 9 bases between. CDR3 protein: CASSRDRDTQYF. CDR3 coding DNA: TGTGCCAGCAGCCGGGACCGGGATACGCAGTATTTT.

A few counts support this clonotype. This chain links TRBV5-5 with TRBJ2-3; weak D call: TRBD1 (6 bases). Germline V lookup: CDR1 SGHKS, CDR2 YYEKEE (reference sequence). This CDR3 is built from 13 residues. V was trimmed by 1 base and J by 4 bases, leaving 7 bases between them. The CDR3 is CASSLSGADTQYF. DNA for the CDR3: TGTGCCAGCAGCTTGTCAGGGGCAGATACGCAGTATTTT.

Many counts were recorded for this clonotype. The rearrangement links TRBV6-5 to TRBJ1-5; 8 nucleotides align to TRBD1. The CDR3 totals 13 residues. Trimming removed 6 bases from V and 2 bases from J; junction bases left unmatched: 0. The V gene's germline CDR1 is MNHEY and CDR2 SVGAGI. CDR3: CASRGQGNQPQHF. CDR3 coding DNA: TGTGCCAGCAGGGGACAGGGCAATCAGCCCCAGCATTTT.

This clonotype was picked up a small number of times. The rearrangement uses TRBV4-1 and TRBJ2-2, with D maybe TRBD2 (5 bases). V lost 3 bases and J 4 bases, leaving 15 bases between the germline ends. Germline V gene data show CDR1 as MGHRA and CDR2 as YSYEKL. This CDR3 comprises 16 residues. The CDR3 spells CASSQPSRGPTGELFF. In nucleotides, the CDR3 is TGCGCCAGCAGCCAGCCTTCTAGAGGGCCCACCGGGGAGCTGTTTTTT.

This clonotype was detected a few times. The chain combines TRBV14 with TRBJ2-4; no firm D call. This CDR3 contains 16 residues. The germline V gene encodes CDR1 SGHDN and CDR2 FVKESK. V was shortened by 3 bases and J by 6 bases, with 18 bases between the two germline ends. The CDR3 DNA reads TGTGCCAGCAGCCATGGTGTCCTTAAGGGCAGAAACATTCAGTACTTC. It encodes CASSHGVLKGRNIQYF.

This clonotype came up many times. The chain combines TRBV28 with TRBJ2-3; 10 bases fit TRBD2. Germline-derived CDR1 and CDR2 are MDHEN and SYDVKM. This CDR3 comprises 16 residues. The trim removed 5 bases at V and 1 base at J, leaving 6 bases unmatched. The CDR3 is CASSGGTSDRTDTQYF. In nucleotides, the CDR3 is TGTGCCAGCAGTGGGGGGACTAGCGACCGCACAGATACGCAGTATTTT.

Only a few counts were recorded for this clonotype. In nucleotides, the CDR3 is TGCAGTGCCCTGGACAGTTATAGCAATCAGCCCCAGCATTTT. Translation gives CSALDSYSNQPQHF. This sequence joins TRBV20-1 and TRBJ1-5; the D gene is possibly TRBD1 (6 bases). From germline, CDR1 is DFQATT and CDR2 SNEGSKA (reference sequence). The length of the CDR3 is 14 residues. Between the trimmed V and J ends, which lost 6 bases and 0 bases, there was a span of 12 bases.

J is TRBJ2-1 and V is TRBV6-6; no clear D. The V gene lost 7 bases and the J gene lost 4 bases, with 14 bases spanning the gap. Germline V lookup: CDR1 MNHNY, CDR2 SVGAGI (reference sequence). This CDR3 comprises 14 residues. The CDR3 DNA sequence: TGTGCCAGCATCGTAGGGCAGGCTTACAATGAGCAGTTCTTC. It specifies CASIVGQAYNEQFF.

This clonotype was seen at least ten times. J is TRBJ2-2 and V is TRBV12-3 or TRBV12-4, with unresolved D. Trimming cost V 7 bases and J 3 bases, with 12 bases left between them. CDR3 length: 14 amino acids. CDR3 in amino acids: CASKYTPHTGELFF. CDR3 DNA: TGTGCCAGCAAATATACCCCTCACACCGGGGAGCTGTTTTTT.

V is TRBV28 and J is TRBJ2-1, with 7 bases aligning to TRBD1. The CDR3 runs to 13 residues. The J segment lost 5 bases and the V segment lost 6 bases, leaving 4 bases of the junction unmatched. Germline V gene sequence: CDR1 MDHEN, CDR2 SYDVKM. CDR3 DNA: TGTGCCAGCAGGACAGGGATCGACAATGAGCAGTTCTTC. Translating it yields CASRTGIDNEQFF.

J is TRBJ1-5 and V is TRBV4-1, with D maybe TRBD1 (5 bases). The CDR3 has 17 residues. Trimming cost V 0 bases and J 1 base, with 13 bases left between them. CDR1 is MGHRA and CDR2 is YSYEKL in the germline V gene. CDR3 region: CASSQDREGRSNQPQHF. CDR3 nucleotides: TGCGCCAGCAGCCAAGATCGGGAGGGGCGAAGCAATCAGCCCCAGCATTTT.

At least ten counts were recorded for this clonotype. J is TRBJ1-5 and V is TRBV10-3; maybe TRBD1 (6 bases). Germline assignment: CDR1 ENHRY and CDR2 SYGVKD. The V end lost 6 bases, the J end lost 7 bases, and 19 bases lay between the germline ends. The CDR3 is 15 amino acids. This CDR3 is CAISESPGEAQPQHF. DNA for the CDR3: TGTGCCATCAGCGAAAGTCCAGGGGAGGCACAGCCCCAGCATTTT.

The CDR3 sequence is CASSPTGVYEQYF. Here the CDR3 DNA reads TGCGCCAGCAGCCCTACAGGAGTCTACGAGCAGTACTTC. The rearrangement joins TRBV5-1 to TRBJ2-7, with TRBD1 as a possible D gene (5 bases). The CDR3 has 13 residues. Between the trimmed V and J ends, which lost 4 bases and 3 bases, there was a span of 11 bases. Germline V lookup: CDR1 SGHRS, CDR2 YFSETQ.

This clonotype was detected only a few times. The V call is TRBV2, the J call TRBJ1-1; 9 bases align to TRBD1. Germline CDR1 SNHLY, CDR2 FYNNEI. CDR3 length: 14 residues. Germline trimming cut 6 bases from V and 1 base from J; bases unmatched to any gene: 3. CDR3 coding DNA: TGTGCCAGCAGACCACAGGGGGCGAACACTGAAGCTTTCTTT. Its protein is CASRPQGANTEAFF.

V usage is TRBV24-1 and J usage is TRBJ2-1; 9 positions match TRBD1. The ends lost 3 bases at V and 7 bases at J; junction bases unmatched: 9. Germline CDR1 reads KGHDR; CDR2 reads SFDVKD. The CDR3 consists of 16 residues. The CDR3 loop reads CATSDQTGGASNEQFF. DNA for the CDR3: TGTGCCACCAGTGATCAAACAGGGGGCGCATCAAATGAGCAGTTCTTC.

For this clonotype: An end of the junction does not agree with germline; a read error may underlie this. The chain combines TRBV7-7 with TRBJ2-7, with D unresolved. The CDR3 spans 14 residues. Germline-derived CDR1 and CDR2 are SSHAT and FNYEAQ (reference sequence). CDR3 in amino acids: CASSLAPGPYEQYF. The CDR3 nucleotides are TGTGCTAGCAGCTTAGCACCAGGCCCCTACGAGCAGTACTTC.

The V call is TRBV29-1, the J call TRBJ2-7; possibly TRBD1 for D (5 bases). Germline V gene lookup returns CDR1 SQVTM and CDR2 ANQGSEA. The CDR3 consists of 13 residues. V shed 4 bases and J shed 3 bases, with 13 bases lying between them. The CDR3 sequence: CSVAGFNIYEQYF. CDR3 nucleotides: TGCAGCGTTGCAGGGTTTAACATCTACGAGCAGTACTTC.

The chain employs TRBV27 and TRBJ1-1; D remains ambiguous. The CDR3 sequence is 14 residues long. V lost 3 bases to trimming and J lost 2 bases, with 10 bases between them. Germline loops: CDR1 MNHEY, CDR2 SMNVEV (reference sequence). The CDR3 sequence: CASSFRHINTEAFF. CDR3 bases: TGTGCCAGCAGTTTCCGGCATATTAACACTGAAGCTTTCTTT.

There are many counts of this clonotype. The chain couples TRBV4-1 to TRBJ2-1, with 11 nucleotides matching TRBD1. The CDR3 consists of 17 residues. Germline values: CDR1 MGHRA, CDR2 YSYEKL. Losses at the gene ends were 3 bases for V and 7 bases for J; bases not matched to a gene: 11. CDR3 in DNA: TGCGCCAGCAGCCAGACCTGGACAGGGGGCACCTTTAATGAGCAGTTCTTC. It yields the protein CASSQTWTGGTFNEQFF.

This clonotype was observed a handful of times. The chain combines TRBV11-2 with TRBJ2-1; a weak D match, TRBD1 (5 bases). CDR3 length: 16 amino acids. Germline-derived CDR1 and CDR2 are SGHAT and FQNNGV. The V end was cut by 1 base, the J end by 5 bases, with 15 bases between. CDR3 nucleotide sequence: TGTGCCAGCAGCTTAGTTTGGGGCGGCCCCAACAATGAGCAGTTCTTC. Protein sequence: CASSLVWGGPNNEQFF.

Only a few counts were recorded for this clonotype. The chain has TRBV9 and TRBJ2-7; D tentatively fits TRBD1 or TRBD2 (5 bases each). CDR3 length: 15 amino acids. Trimming took 2 bases from V and 0 from J, leaving 12 bases between them. Per the germline V gene, CDR1 is SGDLS and CDR2 is YYNGEE. The CDR3 here is CASSVGDLSSYEQYF. CDR3 nucleotides: TGTGCCAGCAGCGTGGGGGACCTGAGCTCCTACGAGCAGTACTTC.

This clonotype was seen more than once but under ten times. The gene calls are TRBV7-2 and TRBJ2-5; 11 positions agree with TRBD2. Germline V lookup: CDR1 SGHTA, CDR2 FQGNSA. The CDR3 loop spans 16 amino acids. Unmatched junction bases numbered 2, after V lost 0 bases and J lost 2 bases. DNA for the CDR3: TGTGCCAGCAGCTTAGCCGGGACTAGCGGTCAAGAGACCCAGTACTTC. It codes for CASSLAGTSGQETQYF.

This clonotype was picked up many times. The rearrangement links TRBV11-2 to TRBJ2-1; D may be TRBD2 (6 bases). The V and J ends lost 5 bases and 7 bases respectively, with 6 bases between them. CDR3 size: 11 residues. From germline, CDR1 is SGHAT and CDR2 FQNNGV. The CDR3 nucleotides read TGTGCCAGCAGCCGGGGGAATGAGCAGTTCTTC. Protein: CASSRGNEQFF.

The chain is built from TRBV7-2 and TRBJ2-1, with D tentatively TRBD2 (6 bases). CDR1 is SGHTA, CDR2 FQGNSA, per germline. Trimming pared 5 bases from V and 4 bases from J, leaving 15 bases between. The CDR3 is 15 amino acids. The CDR3 reads CASSQFAGTYNEQFF. The CDR3 coding sequence is TGTGCCAGCAGCCAATTCGCGGGAACATACAATGAGCAGTTCTTC.